These 9 T cell receptor beta chains came from one sample sequenced in a study of response to subunit inactivated influenza vaccine. Using its own MiXCR run on the RT-PCR reads, TCRdb lists one record per CDR3 protein. The data contain 500,000 to 750,000 distinct CDR3 sequences, 14% of them singletons. Sequenced material: PBMCs from blood, taken about 12 days after vaccination. These receptors were collected from a man aged 50 to 60 who received an inactivated influenza vaccine.

The V gene is TRBV28, the J gene TRBJ2-4; D possibly matches TRBD1 or TRBD2 (6 bases each). CDR1 MDHEN and CDR2 SYDVKM come from the germline V gene. The length of the CDR3 is 14 residues. Trimming removed 7 bases at V and 6 bases at J, with 16 bases between. The CDR3 here is CASNKQGLGNIQYF. CDR3 nucleotide sequence: TGTGCCAGCAATAAACAGGGACTCGGAAACATTCAGTACTTC. Combining the CDR3 with reference TRBV28 and TRBJ2-4 gives the whole variable domain DVKVTQSSRYLVKRTGEKVFLECVQDMDHENMFWYRQDPGLGLRLIYFSYDVKMKEKGDIPEGYSVSREKKERFSLILESASTNQTSMYLCASNKQGLGNIQYFGAGTRLSVL.

This clonotype was observed many times. One end of the junction varies from germline; a read error may be responsible. The chain joins TRBV5-1 to TRBJ2-1; 14 nucleotides agree with TRBD2. In germline, CDR1 is SGHRS, CDR2 YFSETQ. The length of the CDR3 is 16 residues. CDR3 DNA: TGTGCCAGCAGCTTAGGGACTAGCGGGGGTTACAATGAGCAGTTCTTC. It specifies CASSLGTSGGYNEQFF.

This clonotype was seen a few times. The V gene is TRBV7-2, the J gene TRBJ2-2; perhaps D is TRBD1 or TRBD2 (5 bases each). V dropped 11 bases and J dropped 2 bases, with 15 bases sitting between them. The CDR3 contains 14 residues. Germline assignment: CDR1 SGHTA and CDR2 FQGNSA. The CDR3 bases are TGTGCCGTGAAATCGGGGCCCAACACCGGGGAGCTGTTTTTT. As protein: CAVKSGPNTGELFF. Drawing the rest from reference TRBV7-2 and TRBJ2-2, the complete variable domain is GAGVSQSPSNKVTEKGKDVELRCDPISGHTALYWYRQSLGQGLEFLIYFQGNSAPDKSGLPSDRFSAERTGGSVSTLTIQRTQQEDSAVYLCAVKSGPNTGELFFGEGSRLTVL.

V usage is TRBV2 and J usage is TRBJ2-7; no reliable D call. There are 13 residues in the CDR3. V lost 4 bases and J lost 3, with 10 bases in between. Germline assignment: CDR1 SNHLY and CDR2 FYNNEI. The CDR3 sequence: CASSGGSLYEQYF. In DNA form, the CDR3 reads TGTGCCAGCAGTGGAGGCAGCCTCTACGAGCAGTACTTC.

The gene calls are TRBV25-1 and TRBJ2-5, with a weak D call TRBD1 (5 bases). This CDR3 has 15 residues. Germline V lookup: CDR1 MGHDK, CDR2 SYGVNS. V shed 0 bases and J shed 2 bases, with 10 bases lying between them. The CDR3 nucleotides are TGTGCCAGCAGTGAATATAGGGGCAGGCAAGAGACCCAGTACTTC. Translated, it gives CASSEYRGRQETQYF.

The gene calls are TRBV20-1 and TRBJ1-2, with D uncertain. CDR1 DFQATT and CDR2 SNEGSKA come from the germline V gene (reference sequence). This CDR3 is 13 amino acids long. The V end lost 5 bases, the J end lost 8 bases, and 18 bases lay between the germline ends. Written as DNA, the CDR3 is TGCAGTGCTTACAACAGCGACCTGGGGGGCTACACCTTC. This translates into CSAYNSDLGGYTF.

This clonotype was seen more than once but under ten times. V gene TRBV19 combines with J gene TRBJ2-4, with a tentative D call TRBD1 (6 bases). CDR3 length: 15 residues. The germline V gene encodes CDR1 LNHDA and CDR2 SQIVND (reference sequence). Trimming removed 6 bases from V and 7 bases from J, with 19 bases in between. This CDR3 is CASRPRGSRLNIQYF. The CDR3 bases are TGTGCCAGTAGACCAAGGGGGTCTCGGTTGAACATTCAGTACTTC. Full variable domain (rest looked up from reference TRBV19 and TRBJ2-4): DGGITQSPKYLFRKEGQNVTLSCEQNLNHDAMYWYRQDPGQGLRLIYYSQIVNDFQKGDIAEGYSVSREKKESFPLTVTSAQKNPTAFYLCASRPRGSRLNIQYFGAGTRLSVL.

This clonotype was found a few times. The chain joins TRBV5-1 to TRBJ1-1; D is perhaps TRBD1 (6 bases). In germline, CDR1 is SGHRS, CDR2 YFSETQ. CDR3 size: 13 residues. V was shortened by 7 bases and J by 2 bases, with 12 bases between the two germline ends. CDR3 in amino acids: CASAGHTNTEAFF. The DNA for the CDR3 is TGCGCCAGCGCGGGACACACTAACACTGAAGCTTTCTTT.

Written as DNA, the CDR3 is TGTGCCAGCAGCTTAACCGAGCTCACAGATACGCAGTATTTT. Encoded protein: CASSLTELTDTQYF. The chain combines TRBV7-2 with TRBJ2-3; D not certain. Germline V CDR1 and CDR2: SGHTA, FQGNSA. Between the trimmed V and J ends, which lost 2 bases and 2 bases, there was a span of 8 bases. This CDR3 is built from 14 residues. Full variable domain (rest looked up from reference TRBV7-2 and TRBJ2-3): GAGVSQSPSNKVTEKGKDVELRCDPISGHTALYWYRQSLGQGLEFLIYFQGNSAPDKSGLPSDRFSAERTGGSVSTLTIQRTQQEDSAVYLCASSLTELTDTQYFGPGTRLTVL.